This T cell receptor (beta chain) was sequenced in a study of PD-1 blockade in classical Hodgkin lymphoma. Generated by immunoSEQ multiplex PCR, the TCRdb table keeps only in-frame clones and is missing some. The profile covers under 20,000 clones, with about 90% appearing a single time and 3.9% taken by the ten largest. V lost 6 bases and J 4 bases, leaving 15 bases between the germline ends. Per the germline V gene, CDR1 is SGHDN and CDR2 is FVKESK. The CDR3 covers 14 residues. Sample time point: newly diagnosed, previously untreated cHL patient sample. Sequenced material: peripheral blood mononuclear cells (PBMCs). The TCR originated in a human donor with classical Hodgkin lymphoma. This chain links TRBV14 with TRBJ1-1; D gene ambiguous. The CDR3 protein is CASSRYGPSTEAFF. The CDR3 nucleotides read TGTGCCAGCAGTCGATACGGGCCGAGCACTGAAGCTTTCTTT.